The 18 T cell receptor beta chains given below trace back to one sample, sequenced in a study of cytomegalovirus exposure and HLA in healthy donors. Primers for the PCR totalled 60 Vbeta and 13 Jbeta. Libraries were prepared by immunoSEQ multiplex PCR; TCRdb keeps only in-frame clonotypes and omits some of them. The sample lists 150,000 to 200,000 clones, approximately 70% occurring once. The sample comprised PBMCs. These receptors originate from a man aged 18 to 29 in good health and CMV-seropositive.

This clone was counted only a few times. In DNA form, the CDR3 reads TGCGCCAGCAGCCCGGCTGGAGAAACCGGGGAGCTGTTTTTT. Its translation: CASSPAGETGELFF. The chain is built from TRBV5-1 and TRBJ2-2; D not resolved. The V gene's germline CDR1 is SGHRS and CDR2 YFSETQ. The V and J ends lost 4 bases and 5 bases respectively, with 12 bases between them. The CDR3 is 14 amino acids.

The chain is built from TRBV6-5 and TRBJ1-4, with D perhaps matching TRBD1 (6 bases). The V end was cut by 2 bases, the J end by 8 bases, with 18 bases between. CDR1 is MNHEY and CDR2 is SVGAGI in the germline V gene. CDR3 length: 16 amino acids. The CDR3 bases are TGTGCCAGCAGTTACGCAAAGACAGGTTTTTTGGAAAAACTGTTTTTT. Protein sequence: CASSYAKTGFLEKLFF.

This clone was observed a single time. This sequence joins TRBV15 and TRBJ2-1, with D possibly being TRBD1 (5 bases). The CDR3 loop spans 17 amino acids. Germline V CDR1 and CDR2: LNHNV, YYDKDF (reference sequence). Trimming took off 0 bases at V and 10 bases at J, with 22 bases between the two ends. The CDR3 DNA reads TGTGCCACCAGCAGAGATGGGGTGGGGCAGGGTACTCGGGAGCAGTTCTTC. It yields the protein CATSRDGVGQGTREQFF.

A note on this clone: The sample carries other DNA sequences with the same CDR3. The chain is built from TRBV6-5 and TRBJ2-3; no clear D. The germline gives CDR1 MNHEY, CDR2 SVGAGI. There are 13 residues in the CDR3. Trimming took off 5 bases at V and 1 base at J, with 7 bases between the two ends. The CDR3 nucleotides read TGTGCCAGCAGTAAACGAGGCACAGATACGCAGTATTTT. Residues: CASSKRGTDTQYF.

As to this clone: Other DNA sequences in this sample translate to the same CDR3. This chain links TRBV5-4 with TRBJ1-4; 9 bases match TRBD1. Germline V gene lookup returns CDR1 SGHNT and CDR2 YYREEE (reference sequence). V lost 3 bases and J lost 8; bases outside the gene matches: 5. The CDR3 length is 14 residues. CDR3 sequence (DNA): TGTGCCAGCAGCTCGGGACAGGGTGGAGAAAAACTGTTTTTT. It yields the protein CASSSGQGGEKLFF.

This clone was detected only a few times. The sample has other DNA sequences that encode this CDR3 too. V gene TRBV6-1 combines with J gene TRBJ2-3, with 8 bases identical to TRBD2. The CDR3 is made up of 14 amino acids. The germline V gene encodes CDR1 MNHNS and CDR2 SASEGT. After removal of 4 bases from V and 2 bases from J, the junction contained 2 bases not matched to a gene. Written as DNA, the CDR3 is TGTGCCAGCAGTGTCGGGAGGGACACAGATACGCAGTATTTT. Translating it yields CASSVGRDTDTQYF.

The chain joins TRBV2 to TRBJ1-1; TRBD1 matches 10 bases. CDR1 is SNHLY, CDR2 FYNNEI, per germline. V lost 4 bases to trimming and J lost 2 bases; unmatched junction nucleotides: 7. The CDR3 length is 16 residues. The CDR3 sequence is CASSVTDRGINTEAFF. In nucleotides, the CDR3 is TGTGCCAGCAGTGTCACGGACAGGGGGATCAACACTGAAGCTTTCTTT.

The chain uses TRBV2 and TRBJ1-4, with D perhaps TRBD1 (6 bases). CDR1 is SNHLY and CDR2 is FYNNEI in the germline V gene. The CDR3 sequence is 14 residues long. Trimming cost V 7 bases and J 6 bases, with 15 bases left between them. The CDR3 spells CASTVQGEDEKLFF. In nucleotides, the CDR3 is TGTGCCAGCACCGTACAGGGCGAGGATGAAAAACTGTTTTTT.

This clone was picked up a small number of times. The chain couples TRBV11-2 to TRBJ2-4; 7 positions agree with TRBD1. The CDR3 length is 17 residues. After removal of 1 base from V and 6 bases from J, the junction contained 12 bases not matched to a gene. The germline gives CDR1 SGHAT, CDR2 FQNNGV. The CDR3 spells CASSLGRGGASRNIQYF. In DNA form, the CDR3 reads TGTGCCAGCAGCTTAGGTCGAGGGGGCGCTTCTAGAAACATTCAGTACTTC.

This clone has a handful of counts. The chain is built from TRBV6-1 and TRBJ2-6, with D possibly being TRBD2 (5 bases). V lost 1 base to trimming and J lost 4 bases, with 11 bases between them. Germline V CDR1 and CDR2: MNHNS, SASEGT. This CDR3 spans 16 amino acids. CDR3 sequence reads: CASSEVGRAGANVLTF. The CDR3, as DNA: TGTGCCAGCAGTGAAGTGGGGAGAGCCGGGGCCAACGTCCTGACTTTC.

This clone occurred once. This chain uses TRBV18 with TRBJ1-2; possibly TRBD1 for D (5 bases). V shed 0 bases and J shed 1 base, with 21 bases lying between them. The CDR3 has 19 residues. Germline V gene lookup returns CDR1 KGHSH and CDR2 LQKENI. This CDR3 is CASSPPRLVGTGYNYGYTF. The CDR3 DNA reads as TGTGCCAGCTCACCACCGCGTTTAGTCGGTACAGGTTATAACTATGGCTACACCTTC.

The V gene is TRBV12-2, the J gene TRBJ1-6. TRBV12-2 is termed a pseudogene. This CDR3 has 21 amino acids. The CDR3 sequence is CASRLDAGKLLRNTLGSPLHF. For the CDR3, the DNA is TGTGCAAGTCGCTTAGATGCGGGGAAACTTCTCAGAAACACCCTCGGATCACCCCTCCACTTT.

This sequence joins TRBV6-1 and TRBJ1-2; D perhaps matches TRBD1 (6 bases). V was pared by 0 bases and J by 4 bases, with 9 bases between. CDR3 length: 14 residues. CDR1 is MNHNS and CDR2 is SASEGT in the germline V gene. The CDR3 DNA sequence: TGTGCCAGCAGTGAAGCTGGGGACACCTATGGCTACACCTTC. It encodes CASSEAGDTYGYTF.

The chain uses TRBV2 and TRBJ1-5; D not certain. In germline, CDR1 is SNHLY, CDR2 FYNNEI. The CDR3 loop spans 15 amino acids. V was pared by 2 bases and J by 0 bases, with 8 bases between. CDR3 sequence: CASSESGISNQPQHF. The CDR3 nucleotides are TGTGCCAGCAGTGAAAGCGGGATTAGCAATCAGCCCCAGCATTTT.

CDR3 in DNA: TGTGCCAGCAGCTTATCACAGGGGGTTCATAATGAAGCTTTCTTT. This translates into CASSLSQGVHNEAFF. V gene TRBV11-2 combines with J gene TRBJ1-1; TRBD1 matches at 8 bases. V lost 2 bases and J lost 7; bases outside the gene matches: 9. The CDR3 length is 15 residues. CDR1 is SGHAT, CDR2 FQNNGV, per germline.

CDR3 amino acids: CASSLAGGDITGELFF. The CDR3 DNA reads TGCGCCAGCAGTCTGGCGGGGGGTGATATTACCGGGGAGCTGTTTTTT. This chain links TRBV5-1 with TRBJ2-2, with 8 positions matching TRBD2. There are 16 residues in the CDR3. V dropped 5 bases and J dropped 5; count of bases not matched to a gene: 11. Germline CDR1 SGHRS, CDR2 YFSETQ.

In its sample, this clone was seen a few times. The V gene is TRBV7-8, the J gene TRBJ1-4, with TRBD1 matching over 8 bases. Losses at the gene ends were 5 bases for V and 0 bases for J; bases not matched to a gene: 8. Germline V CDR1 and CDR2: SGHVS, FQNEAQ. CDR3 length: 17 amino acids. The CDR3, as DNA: TGTGCCAGCAGCCGACCCAGGGGGCGTGCAACTAATGAAAAACTGTTTTTT. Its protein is CASSRPRGRATNEKLFF.

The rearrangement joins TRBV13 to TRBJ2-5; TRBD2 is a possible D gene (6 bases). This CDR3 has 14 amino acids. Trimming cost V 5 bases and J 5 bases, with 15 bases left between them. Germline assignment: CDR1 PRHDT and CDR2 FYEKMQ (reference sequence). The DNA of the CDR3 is TGTGCCAGCAGCATGGGTCTAGCGTCGGAGACCCAGTACTTC. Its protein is CASSMGLASETQYF.